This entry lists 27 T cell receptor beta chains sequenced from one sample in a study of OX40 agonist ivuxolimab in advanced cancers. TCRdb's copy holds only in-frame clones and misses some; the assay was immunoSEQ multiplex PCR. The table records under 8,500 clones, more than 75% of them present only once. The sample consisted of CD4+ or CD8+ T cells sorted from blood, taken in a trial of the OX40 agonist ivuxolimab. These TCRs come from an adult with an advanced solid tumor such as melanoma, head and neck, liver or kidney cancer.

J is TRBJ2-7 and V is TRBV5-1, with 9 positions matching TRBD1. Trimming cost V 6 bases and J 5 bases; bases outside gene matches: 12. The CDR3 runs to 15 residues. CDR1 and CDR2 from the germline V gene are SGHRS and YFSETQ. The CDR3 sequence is CASTIDGTGRDEQYF. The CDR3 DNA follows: TGCGCCAGCACTATTGACGGGACAGGGAGAGACGAGCAGTACTTC.

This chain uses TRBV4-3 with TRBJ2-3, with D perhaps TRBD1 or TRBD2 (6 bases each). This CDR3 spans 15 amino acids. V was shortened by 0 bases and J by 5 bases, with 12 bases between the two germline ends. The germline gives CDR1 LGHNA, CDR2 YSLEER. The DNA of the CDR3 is TGCGCCAGCAGCCAAGAGGGGGGCCGGGGAGATACGCAGTATTTT. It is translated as CASSQEGGRGDTQYF.

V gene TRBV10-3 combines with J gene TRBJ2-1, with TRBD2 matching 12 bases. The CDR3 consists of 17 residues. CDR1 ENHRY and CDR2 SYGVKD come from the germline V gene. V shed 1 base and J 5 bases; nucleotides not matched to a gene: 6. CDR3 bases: TGTGCCATCAGTGAGTTCCTAGCGGGAGGGAAGGACAATGAGCAGTTCTTC. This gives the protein CAISEFLAGGKDNEQFF.

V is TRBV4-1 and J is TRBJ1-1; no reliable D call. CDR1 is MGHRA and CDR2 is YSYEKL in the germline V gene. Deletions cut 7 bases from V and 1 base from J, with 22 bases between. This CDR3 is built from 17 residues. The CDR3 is CASTLSFVSEGNTEAFF. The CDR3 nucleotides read TGCGCCAGCACCCTATCTTTCGTCTCGGAGGGGAACACTGAAGCTTTCTTT.

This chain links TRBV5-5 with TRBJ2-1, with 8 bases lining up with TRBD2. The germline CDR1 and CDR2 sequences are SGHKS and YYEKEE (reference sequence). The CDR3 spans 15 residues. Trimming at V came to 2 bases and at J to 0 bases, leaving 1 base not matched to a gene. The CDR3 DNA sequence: TGTGCCAGCAGCTTAGCGGGAGTCTCCTACAATGAGCAGTTCTTC. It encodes CASSLAGVSYNEQFF.

The CDR3 sequence: CASSRLTDLNTEAFF. The CDR3 DNA reads TGTGCCAGCAGTCGGTTGACAGATCTGAACACTGAAGCTTTCTTT. The chain joins TRBV28 to TRBJ1-1; weak D call: TRBD1 (5 bases). The CDR3 covers 15 residues. Germline V gene data show CDR1 as MDHEN and CDR2 as SYDVKM. V was pared by 5 bases and J by 0 bases, with 13 bases between. Filled out from reference TRBV28 and TRBJ1-1, the complete variable domain reads DVKVTQSSRYLVKRTGEKVFLECVQDMDHENMFWYRQDPGLGLRLIYFSYDVKMKEKGDIPEGYSVSREKKERFSLILESASTNQTSMYLCASSRLTDLNTEAFFGQGTRLTVV.

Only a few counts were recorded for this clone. The CDR3 region has the DNA TGCGCCAGCAGCCAAGATGTTTGGGGCAGTAGGAATGAAAAACTGTTTTTT. It codes for CASSQDVWGSRNEKLFF. This chain joins TRBV4-3 and TRBJ1-4, with D possibly matching TRBD1 (5 bases). CDR1 and CDR2 from the germline V gene are LGHNA and YSLEER. This CDR3 has 17 residues. V shed 0 bases and J shed 5 bases, with 16 bases lying between them.

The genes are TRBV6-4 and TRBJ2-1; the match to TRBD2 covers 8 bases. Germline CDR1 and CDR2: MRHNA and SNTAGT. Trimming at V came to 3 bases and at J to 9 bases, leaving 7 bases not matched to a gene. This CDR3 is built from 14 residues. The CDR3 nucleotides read TGTGCCAGCAGTGAGAACACGGGGGGGCCTGAGCAGTTCTTC. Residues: CASSENTGGPEQFF.

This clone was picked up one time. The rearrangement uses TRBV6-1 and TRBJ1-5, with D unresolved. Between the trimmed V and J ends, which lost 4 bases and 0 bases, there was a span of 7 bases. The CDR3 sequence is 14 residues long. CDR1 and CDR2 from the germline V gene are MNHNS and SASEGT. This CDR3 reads CASSGPYSNQPQHF. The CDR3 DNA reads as TGTGCCAGCAGTGGCCCTTATAGCAATCAGCCCCAGCATTTT.

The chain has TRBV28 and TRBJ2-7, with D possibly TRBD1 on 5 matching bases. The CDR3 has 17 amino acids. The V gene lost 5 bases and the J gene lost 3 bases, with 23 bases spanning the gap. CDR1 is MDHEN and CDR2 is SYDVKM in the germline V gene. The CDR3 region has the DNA TGTGCCAGCAGTCCCCCCCCCGACAGCACCGAATTCTACGAGCAGTACTTC. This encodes CASSPPPDSTEFYEQYF.

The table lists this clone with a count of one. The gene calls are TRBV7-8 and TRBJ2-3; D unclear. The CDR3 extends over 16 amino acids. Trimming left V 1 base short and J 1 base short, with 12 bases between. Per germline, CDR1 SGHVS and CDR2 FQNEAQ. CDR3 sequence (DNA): TGTGCCAGCAGCTTAGAAGCGTACAGAGGCACAGATACGCAGTATTTT. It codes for CASSLEAYRGTDTQYF.

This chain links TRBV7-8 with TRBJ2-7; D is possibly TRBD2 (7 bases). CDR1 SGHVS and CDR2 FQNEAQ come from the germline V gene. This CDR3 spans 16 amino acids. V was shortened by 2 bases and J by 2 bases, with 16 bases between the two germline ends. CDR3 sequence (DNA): TGTGCCAGCAGCTTAATTAAGGGGGGGAATCCCTACGAGCAGTACTTC. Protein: CASSLIKGGNPYEQYF.

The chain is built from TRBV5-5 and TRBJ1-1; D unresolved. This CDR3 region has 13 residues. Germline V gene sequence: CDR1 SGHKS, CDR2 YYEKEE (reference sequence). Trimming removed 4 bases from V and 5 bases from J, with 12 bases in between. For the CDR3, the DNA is TGTGCCAGCAGCCTGGGAGTAGGGACTGAAGCTTTCTTT. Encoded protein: CASSLGVGTEAFF.

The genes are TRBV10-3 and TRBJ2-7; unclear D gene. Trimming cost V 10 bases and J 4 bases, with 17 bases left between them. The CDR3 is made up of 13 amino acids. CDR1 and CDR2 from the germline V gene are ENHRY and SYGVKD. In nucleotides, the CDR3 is TGTGCCACTGCCCCCGCGGACCGATACGAGCAGTACTTC. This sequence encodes CATAPADRYEQYF.

The DNA for the CDR3 is TGTGCCAGCAGTGTTGGGCGGGATTGGAATGAGCAGTTCTTC. This codes for CASSVGRDWNEQFF. The J gene is TRBJ2-1, the V gene TRBV6-1, with TRBD2 as a possible D gene (6 bases). Germline-derived CDR1 and CDR2 are MNHNS and SASEGT. Trimming removed 4 bases from V and 7 bases from J, with 14 bases in between. The CDR3 consists of 14 residues.

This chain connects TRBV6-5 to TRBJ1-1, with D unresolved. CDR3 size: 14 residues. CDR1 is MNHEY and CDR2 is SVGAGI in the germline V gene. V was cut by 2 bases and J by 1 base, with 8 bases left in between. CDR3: CASSYGLRNTEAFF. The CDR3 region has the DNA TGTGCCAGCAGTTACGGATTGAGGAACACTGAAGCTTTCTTT.

The CDR3 reads CASSSPGQGDNEQFF. The CDR3 DNA reads TGTGCCAGCAGCTCGCCGGGACAGGGCGACAATGAGCAGTTCTTC. This chain joins TRBV5-4 and TRBJ2-1; 9 nucleotides match TRBD1. V was pared by 3 bases and J by 5 bases, with 6 bases of the junction left unmatched. Germline CDR1 SGHNT, CDR2 YYREEE (reference sequence). The CDR3 has 15 residues.

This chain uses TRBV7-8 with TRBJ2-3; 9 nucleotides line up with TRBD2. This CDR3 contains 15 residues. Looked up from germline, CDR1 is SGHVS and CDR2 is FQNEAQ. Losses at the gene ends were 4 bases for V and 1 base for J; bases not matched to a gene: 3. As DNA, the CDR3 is TGTGCCAGCAGCTCTATAGCGGGGGGCACAGATACGCAGTATTTT. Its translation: CASSSIAGGTDTQYF. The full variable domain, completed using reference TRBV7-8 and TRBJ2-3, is GAGVSQSPRYKVAKRGQDVALRCDPISGHVSLFWYQQALGQGPEFLTYFQNEAQLDKSGLPSDRFFAERPEGSVSTLKIQRTQQEDSAVYLCASSSIAGGTDTQYFGPGTRLTVL.

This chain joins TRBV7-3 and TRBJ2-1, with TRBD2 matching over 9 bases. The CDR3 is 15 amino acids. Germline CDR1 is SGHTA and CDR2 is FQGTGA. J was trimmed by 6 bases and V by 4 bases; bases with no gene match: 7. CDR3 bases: TGTGCCAGCAGCTCACCCCAGCGGGGGGTCAATGAGCAGTTCTTC. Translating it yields CASSSPQRGVNEQFF.

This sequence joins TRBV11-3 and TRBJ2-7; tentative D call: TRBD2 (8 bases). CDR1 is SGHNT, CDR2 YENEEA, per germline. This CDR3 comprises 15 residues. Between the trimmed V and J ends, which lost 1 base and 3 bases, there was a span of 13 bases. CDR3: CASSLAGGGSYEQYF. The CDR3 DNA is TGTGCCAGCAGCTTAGCGGGAGGGGGCAGCTACGAGCAGTACTTC.

The CDR3 DNA reads TGTGCCACCAGCAGAGGGCGAAGCCTCGAGCAGTACTTC. Encoded protein: CATSRGRSLEQYF. The chain carries TRBV15 and TRBJ2-7; D call uncertain. Trimming shortened V by 1 base and J by 6 bases, and 10 bases separated the two germline ends. Germline CDR1 and CDR2: LNHNV and YYDKDF (reference sequence). The length of the CDR3 is 13 residues.

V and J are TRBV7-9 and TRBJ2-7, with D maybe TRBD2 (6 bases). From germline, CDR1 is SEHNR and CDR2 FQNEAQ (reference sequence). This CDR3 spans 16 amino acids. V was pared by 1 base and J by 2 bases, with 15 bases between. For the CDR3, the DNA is TGTGCCAGCAGCTTAGAGTCCCGGGGGTACCCCTACGAGCAGTACTTC. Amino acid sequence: CASSLESRGYPYEQYF.

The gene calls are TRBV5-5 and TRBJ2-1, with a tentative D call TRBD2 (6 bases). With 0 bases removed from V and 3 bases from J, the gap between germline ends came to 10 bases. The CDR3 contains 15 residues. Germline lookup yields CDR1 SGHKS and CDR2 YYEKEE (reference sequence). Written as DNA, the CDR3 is TGTGCCAGCAGCTTGGAGGAGGGATACTACAATGAGCAGTTCTTC. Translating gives CASSLEEGYYNEQFF.

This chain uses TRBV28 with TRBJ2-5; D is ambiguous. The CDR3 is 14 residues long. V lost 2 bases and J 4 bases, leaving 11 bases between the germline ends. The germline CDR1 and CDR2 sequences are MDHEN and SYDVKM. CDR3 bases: TGTGCCAGCAGTTTAAATACCTTACTAGAGACCCAGTACTTC. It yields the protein CASSLNTLLETQYF.

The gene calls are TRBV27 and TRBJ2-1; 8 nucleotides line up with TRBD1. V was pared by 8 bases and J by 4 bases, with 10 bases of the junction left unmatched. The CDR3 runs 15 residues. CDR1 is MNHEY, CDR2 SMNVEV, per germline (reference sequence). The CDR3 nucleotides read TGTGCCAGCGGGTTCGGGACAGGACTATACAATGAGCAGTTCTTC. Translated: CASGFGTGLYNEQFF.

The CDR3 loop reads CASSLSSGAPRTDTQYF. The CDR3 DNA sequence: TGTGCCAGCAGTTTAAGCTCGGGAGCCCCTCGCACAGATACGCAGTATTTT. The chain employs TRBV28 and TRBJ2-3, with a tentative D call TRBD2 (6 bases). Germline assignment: CDR1 MDHEN and CDR2 SYDVKM. V was clipped by 2 bases and J by 1 base, with 16 bases between them. This CDR3 has 17 amino acids.

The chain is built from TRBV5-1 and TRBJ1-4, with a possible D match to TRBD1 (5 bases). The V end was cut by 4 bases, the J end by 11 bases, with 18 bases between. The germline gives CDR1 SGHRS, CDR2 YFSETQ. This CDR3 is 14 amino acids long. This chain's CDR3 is CASSHGAEIGKLFF. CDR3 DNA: TGCGCCAGCAGCCACGGGGCCGAGATCGGGAAACTGTTTTTT.